This T cell receptor beta chain was captured by sequencing in a study of neurological immune-mediated disorders. The making of cDNA relied on 5'RACE with 10-nucleotide random UMIs. TCRdb analysed the 5' RACE reads with MiXCR anew, one entry per CDR3 protein. The sample consists of around 100,000 distinct CDR3 sequences, 11% of them appearing once. The time point: longitudinal time-point 3. Trimming left V 7 bases short and J 6 bases short, with 14 bases between. The germline gives CDR1 DFQATT, CDR2 SNEGSKA (reference sequence). The CDR3 consists of 12 residues. This clonotype was obtained from a female donor with HTLV-1-associated myelopathy (HAM/TSP). The rearrangement uses TRBV20-1 and TRBJ2-3; the D gene could be TRBD1 or TRBD2 (6 bases each). The material sequenced was PBMCs. The CDR3, as DNA: TGCAGTGGGGGGGCGGGGTCCGATACGCAGTATTTT. It translates to CSGGAGSDTQYF.